The source of this T cell receptor beta chain is a study of blood T cell repertoires in COVID-19. Looking at the study overall: The United States, Italy and Spain supplied acute and convalescent COVID-19 samples. PBMCs, B-cell-depleted T cells, or T cells provided the cDNA or gDNA that made up the material.

This CDR3 comprises 18 residues. Trimming removed 4 bases from V and 3 bases from J; junction bases left unmatched: 12. Germline assignment: CDR1 LGHNA and CDR2 YNFKEQ. Authors' methods: It was from reference gene primer amplification that nucleated cell counts were estimated. Assay: immunoSEQ multiplex PCR; the TCRdb copy retains only in-frame clones and omits some. V, J and clone size derive from that table, while D and trimming were established from the DNA sequence. The sample records about 66,000 clones, nearly 90% being singletons. The receptor's source is a man in his 60s with acute or convalescent COVID-19. The V call is TRBV4-2, the J call TRBJ1-5, with 10 bases fitting TRBD1. Sequenced input: peripheral blood. CDR3 in DNA: TGTGCCAGCAGCCCCTCCGGGACAGGGGTTTCGGTCAATCAGCCCCAGCATTTT. Its protein is CASSPSGTGVSVNQPQHF.